This T cell receptor beta chain was sequenced in a study of beta chain features in type 1 diabetes. Points from the study as a whole: Moderately but significantly shorter TCRB CDR3s were found in Type 1 diabetes patients in all four CD4+ subsets. The study found fewer insertions and more deletions at VDJ junctions in type 1 diabetes patients.

V lost 4 bases, J lost 7 bases, and 11 bases lay in between. Germline V gene data show CDR1 as MGHDK and CDR2 as SYGVNS. The length of the CDR3 is 13 residues. In regard to this clone: The antigen is unknown.

The entirety of the isolated RNA underwent reverse transcription, so expressed TCRB transcripts were sequenced. Only in-frame clones appear in the TCRdb table, and some are missing; sequencing was by immunoSEQ multiplex PCR. The sample shows around 250,000 clones, 25% to 30% of them seen only once. Purities in excess of 95% were seen in all sorted populations. V gene TRBV25-1 combines with J gene TRBJ2-1; possible D gene TRBD1, 5 bases. Sequenced material: central memory CD4+ T cells from blood. The TCR comes from a man under 40 in good health. DNA for the CDR3: TGTGCCAGCAGTGGCCCAGGGATGAATGAGCAGTTCTTC. The encoded protein is CASSGPGMNEQFF.